The rows below give T cell receptor beta chains drawn from one sample of a study of T cell repertoires in cytomegalovirus infection. A single record per CDR3 protein comes from TCRdb applying MiXCR to the reads. The sample carries hundreds of thousands of distinct CDR3 sequences, roughly 26% recorded once. The material sequenced was CD8+ T cells from PBMCs. The receptor set was obtained from a human donor in good health (CMV status not recorded). Some clones in this sample may be carry-over from other donors' samples. Each CDR3 is given with its conserved first and last residue. The D gene is left open where the match is weak. The size entry is marked missing in some rows and otherwise reads once, few, many or a size class.

V gene: TRBV12-5
clone size: -
J gene: TRBJ1-1
D gene: -
CDR3 protein: CASGWGGLGRNTEAFF
CDR3 DNA: TGTGCTAGTGGTTGGGGGGGGTTGGGGAGGAACACTGAAGCTTTCTTT

V gene: TRBV7-8
clone size: many
J gene: TRBJ2-1
D gene: -
CDR3 protein: CASSLVLGQGRENEQFF
CDR3 DNA: TGTGCCAGCAGCTTAGTATTGGGCCAGGGGAGGGAGAATGAGCAGTTCTTC

V gene: TRBV4-2
clone size: -
J gene: TRBJ1-1
D gene: -
CDR3 protein: CASSQIVGGDTEAFF
CDR3 DNA: TGTGCCAGCAGCCAAATAGTCGGGGGGGACACTGAAGCTTTCTTT

V gene: TRBV10-3
clone size: -
J gene: TRBJ2-7
D gene: TRBD1
CDR3 protein: CAISPGGGYEQYF
CDR3 DNA: TGTGCCATCAGTCCAGGGGGCGGGTACGAGCAGTACTTC

V gene: TRBV14
clone size: few
J gene: TRBJ2-5
D gene: TRBD2
CDR3 protein: CASSHREDEETQYF
CDR3 DNA: TGTGCCAGCAGCCACCGGGAGGACGAAGAGACCCAGTACTTC

V gene: TRBV7-9
clone size: many
J gene: TRBJ2-7
D gene: TRBD1
CDR3 protein: CASSPLPGQGSYEQYF
CDR3 DNA: TGTGCCAGCAGTCCCCTACCAGGACAGGGGTCTTACGAGCAGTACTTC

V gene: TRBV29-1
clone size: few
J gene: TRBJ2-1
D gene: TRBD2
CDR3 protein: CSVALAGGNEQFF
CDR3 DNA: TGCAGCGTTGCCCTAGCGGGGGGCAATGAGCAGTTCTTC

V gene: TRBV5-6
clone size: -
J gene: TRBJ2-7
D gene: TRBD1
CDR3 protein: CASSTGTVYEQYF
CDR3 DNA: TGTGCCAGCAGCACCGGGACAGTCTACGAGCAGTACTTC

V gene: TRBV4-3
clone size: few
J gene: TRBJ2-1
D gene: -
CDR3 protein: CASSLIRNNEQFF
CDR3 DNA: TGCGCCAGCAGCCTGATCCGGAACAATGAGCAGTTCTTC

V gene: TRBV28
clone size: few
J gene: TRBJ2-5
D gene: TRBD2
CDR3 protein: CASSFRGGWQETQYF
CDR3 DNA: TGTGCCAGCAGTTTCCGCGGGGGTTGGCAAGAGACCCAGTACTTC

V gene: TRBV7-2
clone size: many
J gene: TRBJ1-1
D gene: -
CDR3 protein: CASSLGVQGPTEAFF
CDR3 DNA: TGTGCCAGCAGCTTAGGGGTGCAGGGTCCGACTGAAGCTTTCTTT

V gene: TRBV29-1
clone size: many
J gene: TRBJ2-3
D gene: TRBD1
CDR3 protein: CSAPGQGKGNTQYF
CDR3 DNA: TGCAGCGCTCCGGGACAGGGGAAGGGAAATACGCAGTATTTT

V gene: TRBV7-9
clone size: -
J gene: TRBJ1-2
D gene: TRBD1
CDR3 protein: CASSLEGQGKLWYTF
CDR3 DNA: TGTGCCAGCAGCTTAGAGGGACAGGGAAAATTGTGGTACACCTTC

V gene: TRBV7-6
clone size: -
J gene: TRBJ2-4
D gene: -
CDR3 protein: CASRGGLSGDIQYF
CDR3 DNA: TGTGCCAGCAGGGGTGGGCTGTCGGGGGACATTCAGTACTTC

V gene: TRBV2
clone size: many
J gene: TRBJ1-1
D gene: -
CDR3 protein: CASSGGTEAFF
CDR3 DNA: TGCGCCAGCTCGGGGGGAACAGAAGCTTTCTTT

V gene: TRBV2
clone size: -
J gene: TRBJ2-3
D gene: -
CDR3 protein: CASSDREGTSTDTQYF
CDR3 DNA: TGTGCCAGCAGTGATAGGGAAGGGACTAGCACAGATACGCAGTATTTT

V gene: TRBV29-1
clone size: -
J gene: TRBJ2-1
D gene: TRBD2
CDR3 protein: CSGEGLSYNEQFF
CDR3 DNA: TGCAGCGGGGAGGGGCTCTCCTACAATGAGCAGTTCTTC

V gene: TRBV11-3
clone size: many
J gene: TRBJ2-1
D gene: -
CDR3 protein: CASSERSGGYNEQFF
CDR3 DNA: TGTGCCAGCAGCGAGAGGAGCGGTGGGTACAATGAGCAGTTCTTC

V gene: TRBV29-1
clone size: few
J gene: TRBJ2-1
D gene: -
CDR3 protein: CSVEGTSPEQFF
CDR3 DNA: TGCAGCGTTGAAGGCACGTCCCCAGAGCAGTTCTTC

V gene: TRBV5-6
clone size: -
J gene: TRBJ2-7
D gene: -
CDR3 protein: CASSPVLGEQYF
CDR3 DNA: TGTGCCAGCAGCCCGGTCCTAGGCGAGCAGTACTTC

V gene: TRBV12-3/TRBV12-4
clone size: -
J gene: TRBJ2-7
D gene: TRBD2
CDR3 protein: CASSPLGGSYEQYF
CDR3 DNA: TGTGCCAGCAGTCCCCTCGGGGGGTCCTACGAGCAGTACTTC

V gene: TRBV6-5
clone size: -
J gene: TRBJ2-1
D gene: TRBD1
CDR3 protein: CASSYQPPDRAAYNEQFF
CDR3 DNA: TGTGCCAGCAGTTACCAACCCCCCGACAGGGCAGCCTACAATGAGCAGTTCTTC

V gene: TRBV7-8
clone size: many
J gene: TRBJ2-2
D gene: TRBD2
CDR3 protein: CASSLVTYTGTSAGELFF
CDR3 DNA: TGTGCCAGCAGCTTAGTTACCTACACGGGGACTAGCGCCGGGGAGCTGTTTTTT

V gene: TRBV20-1
clone size: -
J gene: TRBJ2-7
D gene: -
CDR3 protein: CSARDLLLPHYEQYF
CDR3 DNA: TGCAGTGCTAGAGATCTCTTACTCCCTCACTACGAGCAGTACTTC

V gene: TRBV7-9
clone size: once
J gene: TRBJ1-1
D gene: -
CDR3 protein: CALHGGGTEAFF
CDR3 DNA: TGTGCCCTCCACGGGGGCGGCACTGAAGCTTTCTTT

V gene: TRBV4-2
clone size: few
J gene: TRBJ1-6
D gene: -
CDR3 protein: CASSQVSGKLLHF
CDR3 DNA: TGTGCCAGCAGCCAAGTTAGTGGCAAACTACTCCACTTT

V gene: TRBV7-9
clone size: few
J gene: TRBJ1-2
D gene: -
CDR3 protein: CASSVNVGSNYGYTF
CDR3 DNA: TGTGCCAGCAGCGTAAACGTCGGTTCTAACTATGGCTACACCTTC

V gene: TRBV20-1
clone size: few
J gene: TRBJ2-1
D gene: TRBD2
CDR3 protein: CSASRGGRGSYNEQFF
CDR3 DNA: TGCAGTGCTAGCCGTGGAGGGCGGGGGTCCTACAATGAGCAGTTCTTC

V gene: TRBV28
clone size: few
J gene: TRBJ2-1
D gene: TRBD1
CDR3 protein: CASTGQVGSYNEQFF
CDR3 DNA: TGTGCCAGCACCGGACAGGTAGGCTCCTACAATGAGCAGTTCTTC

V gene: TRBV7-9
clone size: few
J gene: TRBJ2-7
D gene: TRBD2
CDR3 protein: CASSFGTSGGRPTYEQYF
CDR3 DNA: TGTGCCAGCAGCTTCGGAACTAGCGGGGGACGTCCAACCTACGAGCAGTACTTC

V gene: TRBV7-9
clone size: -
J gene: TRBJ2-7
D gene: TRBD1
CDR3 protein: CASSLATGGFTYEQYF
CDR3 DNA: TGTGCCAGCAGCTTAGCGACAGGGGGCTTCACCTACGAGCAGTACTTC

V gene: TRBV20-1
clone size: -
J gene: TRBJ2-7
D gene: -
CDR3 protein: CSARSGTDFYEQYF
CDR3 DNA: TGCAGTGCTAGATCCGGGACGGACTTCTACGAGCAGTACTTC

V gene: TRBV7-2
clone size: many
J gene: TRBJ1-5
D gene: -
CDR3 protein: CASSPPSSPPQHF
CDR3 DNA: TGTGCCAGCAGCCCACCCTCGTCCCCGCCCCAGCATTTT

V gene: TRBV7-9
clone size: many
J gene: TRBJ2-5
D gene: -
CDR3 protein: CASCSVLEETQYF
CDR3 DNA: TGTGCCAGCTGTTCGGTGTTAGAAGAGACCCAGTACTTC

V gene: TRBV5-1
clone size: -
J gene: TRBJ2-1
D gene: TRBD2
CDR3 protein: CASSPRLAGRTYNEQFF
CDR3 DNA: TGCGCCAGCAGCCCCCGACTAGCGGGGCGAACCTACAATGAGCAGTTCTTC

V gene: TRBV7-2
clone size: -
J gene: TRBJ2-1
D gene: -
CDR3 protein: CPSSLSPNNEQFF
CDR3 DNA: TGTCCCAGCAGCTTAAGCCCCAACAATGAGCAGTTCTTC

V gene: TRBV7-6
clone size: many
J gene: TRBJ2-3
D gene: -
CDR3 protein: CASSPSGSDTQYF
CDR3 DNA: TGTGCCAGCAGCCCCAGTGGGTCAGATACGCAGTATTTT

V gene: TRBV20-1
clone size: -
J gene: TRBJ2-3
D gene: -
CDR3 protein: CSARDLNEASTQYF
CDR3 DNA: TGCAGTGCTAGAGATTTGAATGAAGCGAGTACGCAGTATTTT

V gene: TRBV2
clone size: -
J gene: TRBJ2-7
D gene: -
CDR3 protein: CASLNGYPYEQYF
CDR3 DNA: TGTGCCAGCTTGAATGGATACCCCTACGAGCAGTACTTC

V gene: TRBV12-3/TRBV12-4
clone size: many
J gene: TRBJ2-7
D gene: -
CDR3 protein: CASSLNLYEQYF
CDR3 DNA: TGTGCCAGCAGTTTGAACCTCTACGAGCAGTACTTC

V gene: TRBV7-6
clone size: many
J gene: TRBJ1-1
D gene: -
CDR3 protein: CASSRGPDSSEAFF
CDR3 DNA: TGTGCCAGCAGCCGCGGGCCTGACAGTTCTGAAGCTTTCTTT

V gene: TRBV20-1
clone size: -
J gene: TRBJ1-1
D gene: -
CDR3 protein: CTFVGEMNTEAFF
CDR3 DNA: TGCACTTTCGTGGGAGAGATGAACACTGAAGCTTTCTTT

V gene: TRBV29-1
clone size: few
J gene: TRBJ1-1
D gene: -
CDR3 protein: CSVEGSKAFF
CDR3 DNA: TGCAGCGTTGAAGGTAGTAAAGCTTTCTTT